This T cell receptor beta chain comes out of a study of shared clonotypes between healthy human individuals (dated by TCRdb to the early 2020s). Regarding the research as a whole: A couple of women and a few men aged 18 to 49 years were included in the cohort. For each donor, CD4 naive and CD4 memory were each given three plates, CD8 naive was given two plates, and CD8 memory was given one plate. Blood TCR repertoires of several healthy adults were deeply sequenced to estimate repertoire size and the extent of clonotype sharing between individuals. To increase sequencing depth and limit assay-specific biases, different laboratories used diverse techniques to prepare libraries and sequence TCR repertoires. Leukapheresis yielded between about 0.8 and 9.5 billion PBMCs per donor. Results the study describes overall, beyond this receptor: About 4.5% of naive CD4, around 3.5% of naive CD8, around 2.3% of memory CD4, and roughly 0.4% of memory CD8 clonotypes were shared across a handful of donors. Based on pairwise subsampling, the degree of clonotype sharing among donors was expected to be affected by sequencing depth. Clonotypes shared by all four sorted-subset donors showed higher generation probabilities than non-shared clonotypes. Sampling was restricted to blood, and TCR repertoires in tissue are likely to differ from TCR repertoires in blood. Naive subsets generally had larger estimated clonotype richness than memory subsets. The genetic and exposure-history diversity represented was limited by the small number of donors. Incomplete sequencing was indicated by rarefaction of sorted-subset datasets, despite the large sequencing depth.

CD8 naive samples were obtained by positive selection for CCR7 among CD45RO-negative cells, yielding a CD45RA+CCR7+ population from which TemRA cells were excluded. Healthy HIV-negative adults with no recently reported acute infections or vaccinations were included as donors. All donors were Caucasian adults living in Nashville, Tennessee, USA. Blood was collected by leukapheresis, and PBMCs were isolated by Ficoll-Histopaque density gradient centrifugation and then cryopreserved in liquid nitrogen vapor phase. Purity and quantity of every magnetically sorted T cell population were checked by analytical flow cytometry. Each sorted fraction had its genomic DNA isolated and then quantified by UV absorbance on a Nanodrop 2000c. Using the deep immunoSEQ assay, TCR CDR3 regions were amplified from genomic DNA by multiplex PCR. Genomic DNA extracted from each cell subset was distributed evenly over all wells of several immunoSEQ 96-well plates, and each plate served as one replicate. For sorted subsets, approximately 0.2 ug of genomic DNA, equivalent to 30,000 or so T cell genomes, went into each replicate PCR. Purified libraries were quantified with a Qubit 3.0 fluorometer, sized on a Bioanalyzer 2100, and re-quantified with the KAPA Library Quantification kit. Every immunoSEQ 96-well plate was sequenced on a separate single-read 150-cycle Illumina NextSeq 550 flow cell. In the paper's pipeline: Because the immunoSEQ output held only junctional sequences and lacked quality scores, the filtering could not match the filtering applied to full-length reads. Sequences were annotated with PyIR, a Python wrapper for IgBLAST v1.9, and V/J genes and CDR3 were assigned using IMGT germline references. Reads with weak V/J assignments (E-value above 1e-6), missing CDR3, stop codons, out-of-frame junctions, or ambiguous translated residues were removed. V3J clonotypes were defined as sequences sharing the same inferred V gene, J gene, and CDR3 amino acid sequence. To compute the percentage overlap between repertoires, the number of shared unique clonotypes was divided by the size of the smaller repertoire. Richness of each repertoire was evaluated using RTK rarefaction, the Chao1 estimator, and Recon v2.1 estimates of unobserved clonotypes. Generation probabilities were computed with OLGA for all TCRbeta clonotypes obtained by the gDNA method from several donors. Entries here come from immuneACCESS through TCRdb and include only in-frame sequences with V and J called. Some clones fail to appear in such tables; in the studies checked, an unresolved V gene covers under half of the shortfall, and the cause of the remainder is unknown. V and J calls and clone size are copied from that table; D and trimming were computed from the DNA. Recorded for this sample are 2 million to 2.5 million clones; 85% to 95% of them occurred a single time. Of the sample, under 2% falls within the top ten clones.

In regard to this clone: It has no known antigen specificity. No base qualities exist here, and no much larger clone lies one base off it.

Reading the germline V gene gives CDR1 SGDLS and CDR2 YYNGEE. V is reduced by 4 bases and J by 8 bases, leaving a spacing of 10 bases between them. Reading from cysteine to phenylalanine, the CDR3 counts 12 amino acids. Just CDR3 DNA is preserved here, 36 bases in frame from base 1. The rearrangement joined TRBV9 to TRBJ2-4; there is no confident call for the D gene. The sequenced sample was naive CD8+ T cells from PBMCs. What this sample's cell subset or site label stands for: CD45RA+CCR7+. The TCR comes from a man younger than 35 in good health. Some clones in this sample may be carry-over from other donors' samples. The base sequence is TGTGCCAGCAGCCCCGTGACGGACATTCAGTACTTC. The resulting protein is CASSPVTDIQYF.